Below are 14 T cell receptor beta chains sequenced from a single sample in a study of identical twins. TCRdb recomputed calls from the 5' RACE reads with MiXCR, one row per CDR3 protein. The profile covers about 220,000 distinct CDR3 sequences, with 7.5% appearing a single time and around 5% taken by the ten largest. The same specimen was also included in a second study, on yellow fever vaccine responses in identical twins.

Sequenced input: CD8+ T cells sorted from blood. The receptors here all came from a woman in her late teens or twenties in good health.

The gene calls are TRBV12-3 or TRBV12-4 and TRBJ2-5; D perhaps matches TRBD2 (5 bases). This CDR3 comprises 14 residues. The germline V and J ends were trimmed by 1 base and 5 bases, with 11 bases remaining between them. Here the CDR3 DNA reads TGTGCCAGCAGTTTAGGGGGAGATGGGGAGACCCAGTACTTC. This translates into CASSLGGDGETQYF.

This clonotype was counted a few times. The V gene is TRBV7-6, the J gene TRBJ2-5; D ambiguous. CDR1 is SGHVS and CDR2 is FNYEAQ in the germline V gene. There are 13 residues in the CDR3. The ends were cut back, 5 bases at V and 0 bases at J, with 7 bases in the middle. The CDR3 nucleotides read TGTGCCAGCAGCCCCGGGTACCAAGAGACCCAGTACTTC. Protein product: CASSPGYQETQYF.

In its sample, this clonotype was seen a few times. V and J are TRBV24-1 and TRBJ2-2, with D perhaps matching TRBD1 (6 bases). The CDR3 runs to 16 residues. Germline-derived CDR1 and CDR2 are KGHDR and SFDVKD. V lost 1 base and J lost 5, with 13 bases in between. The CDR3 region is CATSDFTGRWTGELFF. The CDR3 nucleotides read TGTGCCACCAGTGATTTTACAGGGAGATGGACCGGGGAGCTGTTTTTT.

This clonotype came up a few times. V and J are TRBV5-6 and TRBJ2-7; D gene uncertain. This CDR3 is built from 11 residues. Germline V gene lookup returns CDR1 SGHDT and CDR2 YYEEEE. The V gene lost 4 bases and the J gene lost 3 bases, with 5 bases spanning the gap. Written as DNA, the CDR3 is TGTGCCAGCAGCCGAGACTACGAGCAGTACTTC. Its translation: CASSRDYEQYF.

This clonotype was detected ten times or more. This chain uses TRBV20-1 with TRBJ2-3; D may be TRBD2 (6 bases). CDR1 DFQATT and CDR2 SNEGSKA come from the germline V gene (reference sequence). The V gene lost 0 bases and the J gene lost 4 bases, with 14 bases spanning the gap. This CDR3 spans 15 amino acids. Here the CDR3 reads CSARDPAGISDTQYF. In nucleotides, the CDR3 is TGCAGTGCTAGAGACCCGGCGGGGATCTCAGATACGCAGTATTTT.

This clonotype was seen repeatedly, ten times or more. The chain recombines TRBV12-3 or TRBV12-4 with TRBJ2-5; D is possibly TRBD2 (6 bases). V was cut by 7 bases and J by 4 bases, with 19 bases left in between. The CDR3 is 15 amino acids. The CDR3 DNA is TGTGCCAGCAATCCATTCGGGGGTCTCCGAGAGACCCAGTACTTC. It translates to CASNPFGGLRETQYF.

This clonotype was picked up many times. V is TRBV10-2 and J is TRBJ1-5; D uncertain. Trimming cost V 3 bases and J 5 bases, with 5 bases left between them. The CDR3 has 12 residues. CDR1 is WSHSY and CDR2 is SAAADI in the germline V gene. CDR3 nucleotide sequence: TGCGCCAGCAGTGAAGGAGATCAGCCCCAGCATTTT. Its protein is CASSEGDQPQHF.

This clonotype was seen repeatedly, ten times or more. The chain joins TRBV29-1 to TRBJ2-7, with 8 positions matching TRBD1. Trimming removed 6 bases from V and 3 bases from J; junction bases left unmatched: 7. Germline V gene lookup returns CDR1 SQVTM and CDR2 ANQGSEA. The CDR3 is 13 amino acids. Written as DNA, the CDR3 is TGCAGCGTCTGGACAGGGCTAGACTACGAGCAGTACTTC. Its translation: CSVWTGLDYEQYF.

This clonotype was seen at least ten times. The chain carries TRBV2 and TRBJ2-2; no clear D. Germline CDR1 is SNHLY and CDR2 is FYNNEI. V lost 1 base to trimming and J lost 5 bases, with 8 bases between them. The CDR3 is made up of 14 amino acids. DNA of the CDR3: TGTGCCAGCAGTGAAGAGCCCCTAACCGGGGAGCTGTTTTTT. This translates into CASSEEPLTGELFF.

The sample holds many counts of this clonotype. The genes are TRBV20-1 and TRBJ2-1; 8 bases align to TRBD2. There are 14 residues in the CDR3. CDR1 and CDR2 from the germline V gene are DFQATT and SNEGSKA (reference sequence). Trimming took 3 bases from V and 4 from J; bases not matched to a gene: 5. CDR3 coding DNA: TGCAGTGCTAGGGGGCGGGGGGATTACAATGAGCAGTTCTTC. Protein: CSARGRGDYNEQFF.

There are many counts of this clonotype. This rearrangement joins TRBV4-1 to TRBJ1-2, with TRBD1 matching over 10 bases. The germline V gene has CDR1 MGHRA and CDR2 YSYEKL. V dropped 2 bases and J dropped 3; count of bases not matched to a gene: 6. The length of the CDR3 is 16 residues. In nucleotides, the CDR3 is TGCGCCAGCAGCCAAACCAGACAGGGGGCGGACTATGGCTACACCTTC. Its translation: CASSQTRQGADYGYTF.

The table lists this clonotype with many counts. The rearrangement joins TRBV7-9 to TRBJ2-5; maybe TRBD2 (7 bases). The CDR3 contains 16 residues. V gave up 4 bases and J gave up 5 bases, with 20 bases separating them. The V gene's germline CDR1 is SEHNR and CDR2 FQNEAQ (reference sequence). CDR3 bases: TGTGCCAGCAGCTCCATATGGGGGGGCGCCGGGGAGACCCAGTACTTC. Protein product: CASSSIWGGAGETQYF.

This chain links TRBV5-8 with TRBJ2-1; 7 bases are a match to TRBD1. Germline loops: CDR1 SGHTS, CDR2 YDEGEE. V was pared by 9 bases and J by 6 bases, with 12 bases of the junction left unmatched. This CDR3 is 14 amino acids long. The CDR3 loop reads CAMEDRLLFNEQFF. The CDR3 nucleotides read TGTGCCATGGAGGACAGGCTCCTCTTCAATGAGCAGTTCTTC.

This clonotype was seen many times. The V call is TRBV20-1, the J call TRBJ1-5, with a weak D call TRBD1 (5 bases). Germline CDR1 reads DFQATT; CDR2 reads SNEGSKA (reference sequence). The CDR3 extends over 12 amino acids. Trimming took off 3 bases at V and 3 bases at J, with 6 bases between the two ends. CDR3 residues: CSASGTNQPQHF. The DNA of the CDR3 is TGCAGTGCTAGTGGGACCAATCAGCCCCAGCATTTT.